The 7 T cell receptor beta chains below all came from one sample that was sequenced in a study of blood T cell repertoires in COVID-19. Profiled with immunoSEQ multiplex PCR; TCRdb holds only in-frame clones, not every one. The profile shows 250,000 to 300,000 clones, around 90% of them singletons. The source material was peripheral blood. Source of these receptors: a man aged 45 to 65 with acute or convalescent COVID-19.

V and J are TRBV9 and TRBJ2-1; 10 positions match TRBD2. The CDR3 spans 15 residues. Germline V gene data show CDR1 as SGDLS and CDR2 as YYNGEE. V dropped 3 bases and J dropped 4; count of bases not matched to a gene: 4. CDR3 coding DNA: TGTGCCAGCAGCGCTCTAGCGGGGGCTTACAATGAGCAGTTCTTC. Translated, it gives CASSALAGAYNEQFF.

The CDR3 is CASSIIVYGELFF. The CDR3 nucleotides are TGTGCCAGCAGTATTATCGTTTACGGGGAGCTGTTTTTT. The chain combines TRBV27 with TRBJ2-2; D is undetermined. This CDR3 has 13 amino acids. Germline V gives CDR1 MNHEY, CDR2 SMNVEV (reference sequence). V shed 5 bases and J shed 7 bases, with 11 bases lying between them.

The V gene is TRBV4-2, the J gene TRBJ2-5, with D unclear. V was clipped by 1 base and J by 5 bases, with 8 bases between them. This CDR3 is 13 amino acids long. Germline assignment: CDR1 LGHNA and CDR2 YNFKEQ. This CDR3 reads CASSQGERETQYF. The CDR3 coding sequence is TGTGCCAGCAGCCAAGGTGAGAGGGAGACCCAGTACTTC.

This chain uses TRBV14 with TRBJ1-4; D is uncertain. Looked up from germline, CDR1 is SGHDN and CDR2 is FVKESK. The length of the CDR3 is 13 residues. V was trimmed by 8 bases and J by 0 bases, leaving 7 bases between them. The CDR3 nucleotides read TGTGCCAGCTCGAGGTCAACTAATGAAAAACTGTTTTTT. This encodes CASSRSTNEKLFF.

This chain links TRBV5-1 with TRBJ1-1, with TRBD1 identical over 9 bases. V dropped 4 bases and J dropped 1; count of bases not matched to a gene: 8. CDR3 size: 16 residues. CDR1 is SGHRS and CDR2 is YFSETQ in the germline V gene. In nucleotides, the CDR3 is TGCGCCAGCAGCCCAGGGACAGGGAGGACGAACACTGAAGCTTTCTTT. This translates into CASSPGTGRTNTEAFF.

The CDR3 DNA follows: TGTGCCACCAGTGATACCCACGACAGGGGGCGGGAGACCCAGTACTTC. Protein: CATSDTHDRGRETQYF. This rearrangement joins TRBV24-1 to TRBJ2-5; 10 bases map to TRBD1. Germline CDR1 KGHDR, CDR2 SFDVKD. V was clipped by 3 bases and J by 5 bases; unmatched bases: 8. The CDR3 covers 16 residues.

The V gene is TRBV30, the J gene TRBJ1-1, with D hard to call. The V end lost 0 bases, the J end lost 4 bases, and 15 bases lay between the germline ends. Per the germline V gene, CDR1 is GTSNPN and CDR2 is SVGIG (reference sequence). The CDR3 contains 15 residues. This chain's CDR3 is CAWSVWREVGTEAFF. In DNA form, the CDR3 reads TGTGCCTGGAGTGTTTGGCGGGAAGTGGGCACTGAAGCTTTCTTT.